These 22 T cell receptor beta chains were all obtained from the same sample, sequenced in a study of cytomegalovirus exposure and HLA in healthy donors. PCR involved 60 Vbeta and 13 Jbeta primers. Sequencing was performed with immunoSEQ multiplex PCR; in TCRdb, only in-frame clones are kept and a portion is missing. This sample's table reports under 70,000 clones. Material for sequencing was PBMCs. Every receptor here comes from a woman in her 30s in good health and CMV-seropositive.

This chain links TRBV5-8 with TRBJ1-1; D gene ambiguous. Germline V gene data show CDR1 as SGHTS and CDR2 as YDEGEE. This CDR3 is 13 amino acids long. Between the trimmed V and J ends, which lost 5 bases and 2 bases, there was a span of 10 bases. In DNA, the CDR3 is TGTGCCAGCAGAACTACAAGAAACACTGAAGCTTTCTTT. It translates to CASRTTRNTEAFF. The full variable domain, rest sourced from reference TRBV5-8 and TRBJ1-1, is EAGVTQSPTHLIKTRGQQATLRCSPISGHTSVYWYQQALGLGLQFLLWYDEGEERNRGNFPPRFSGRQFPNYSSELNVNALELEDSALYLCASRTTRNTEAFFGQGTRLTVV.

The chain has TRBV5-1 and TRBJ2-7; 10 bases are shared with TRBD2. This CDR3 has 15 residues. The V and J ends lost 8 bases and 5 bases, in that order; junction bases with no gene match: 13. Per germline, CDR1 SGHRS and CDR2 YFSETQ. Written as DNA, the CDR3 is TGCGCCAGTAAGCCGGGACTAGCGTTTACCCACGAGCAGTACTTC. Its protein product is CASKPGLAFTHEQYF.

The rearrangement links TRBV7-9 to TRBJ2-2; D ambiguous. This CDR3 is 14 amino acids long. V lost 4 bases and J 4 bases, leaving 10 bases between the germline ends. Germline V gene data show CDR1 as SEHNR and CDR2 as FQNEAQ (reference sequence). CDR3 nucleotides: TGTGCCAGCAGCTCCTTAACTTTCACCGGGGAGCTGTTTTTT. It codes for CASSSLTFTGELFF. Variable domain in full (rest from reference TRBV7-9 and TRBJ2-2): DTGVSQNPRHKITKRGQNVTFRCDPISEHNRLYWYRQTLGQGPEFLTYFQNEAQLEKSRLLSDRFSAERPKGSFSTLEIQRTEQGDSAMYLCASSSLTFTGELFFGEGSRLTVL.

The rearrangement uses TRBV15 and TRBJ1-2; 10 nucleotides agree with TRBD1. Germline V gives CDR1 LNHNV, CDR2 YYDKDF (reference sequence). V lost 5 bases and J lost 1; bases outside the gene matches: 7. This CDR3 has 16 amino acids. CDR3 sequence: CATSPTGDRGNYGYTF. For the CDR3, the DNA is TGTGCCACCAGCCCAACCGGGGACAGGGGTAACTATGGCTACACCTTC.

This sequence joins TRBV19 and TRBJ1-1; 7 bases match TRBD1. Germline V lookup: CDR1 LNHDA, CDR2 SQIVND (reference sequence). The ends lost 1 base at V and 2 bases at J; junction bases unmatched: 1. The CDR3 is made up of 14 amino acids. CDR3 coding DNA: TGTGCCAGTAGTATAGGACAGGGAAACACTGAAGCTTTCTTT. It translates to CASSIGQGNTEAFF.

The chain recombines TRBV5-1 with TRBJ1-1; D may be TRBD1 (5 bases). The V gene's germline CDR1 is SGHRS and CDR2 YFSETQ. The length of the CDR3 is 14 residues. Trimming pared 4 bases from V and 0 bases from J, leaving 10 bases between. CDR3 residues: CASSRAGMNTEAFF. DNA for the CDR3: TGCGCCAGCAGCCGCGCAGGGATGAACACTGAAGCTTTCTTT.

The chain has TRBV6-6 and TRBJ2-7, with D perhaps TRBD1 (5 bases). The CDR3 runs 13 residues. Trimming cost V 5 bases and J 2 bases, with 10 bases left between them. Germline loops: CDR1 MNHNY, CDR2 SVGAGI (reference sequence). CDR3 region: CASSPQGTYEQYF. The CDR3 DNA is TGTGCCAGCAGTCCGCAGGGAACCTACGAGCAGTACTTC.

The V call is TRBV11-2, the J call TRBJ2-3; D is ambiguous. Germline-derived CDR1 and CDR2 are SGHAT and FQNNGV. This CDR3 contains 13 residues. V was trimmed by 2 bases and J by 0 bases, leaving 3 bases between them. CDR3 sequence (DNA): TGTGCCAGCAGCTTACATAGCACAGATACGCAGTATTTT. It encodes CASSLHSTDTQYF.

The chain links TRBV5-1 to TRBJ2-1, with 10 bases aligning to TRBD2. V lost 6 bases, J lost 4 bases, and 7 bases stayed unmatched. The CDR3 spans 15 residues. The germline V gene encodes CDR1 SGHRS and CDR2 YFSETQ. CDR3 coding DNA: TGCGCCAGCACGGTACGGACTAGCGGATACAATGAGCAGTTCTTC. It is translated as CASTVRTSGYNEQFF.

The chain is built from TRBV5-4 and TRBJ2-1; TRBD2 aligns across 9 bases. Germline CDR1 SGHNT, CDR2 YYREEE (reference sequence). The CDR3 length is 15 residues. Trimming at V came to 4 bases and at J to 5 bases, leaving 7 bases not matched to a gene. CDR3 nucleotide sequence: TGTGCCAGCAGCGAAGGACTAGCGAGTAACAATGAGCAGTTCTTC. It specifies CASSEGLASNNEQFF.

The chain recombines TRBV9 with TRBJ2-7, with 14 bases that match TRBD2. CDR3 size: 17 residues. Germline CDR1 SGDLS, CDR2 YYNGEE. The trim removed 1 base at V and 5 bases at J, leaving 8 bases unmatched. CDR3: CASSVSPTSGGDNEQYF. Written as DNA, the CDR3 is TGTGCCAGCAGCGTATCTCCGACTAGCGGGGGGGACAACGAGCAGTACTTC. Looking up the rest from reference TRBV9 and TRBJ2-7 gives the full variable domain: DSGVTQTPKHLITATGQRVTLRCSPRSGDLSVYWYQQSLDQGLQFLIQYYNGEERAKGNILERFSAQQFPDLHSELNLSSLELGDSALYFCASSVSPTSGGDNEQYFGPGTRLTVT.

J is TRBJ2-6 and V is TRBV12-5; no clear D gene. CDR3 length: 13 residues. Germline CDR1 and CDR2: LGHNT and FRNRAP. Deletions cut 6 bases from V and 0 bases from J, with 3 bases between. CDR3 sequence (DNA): TGTGCTAGTGGGTACTCTGGGGCCAACGTCCTGACTTTC. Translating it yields CASGYSGANVLTF.

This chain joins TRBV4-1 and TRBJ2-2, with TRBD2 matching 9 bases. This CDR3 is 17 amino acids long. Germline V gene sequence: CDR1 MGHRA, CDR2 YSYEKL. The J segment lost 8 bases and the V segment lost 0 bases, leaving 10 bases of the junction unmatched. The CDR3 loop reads CASSQEEGSGGGGELFF. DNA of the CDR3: TGCGCCAGCAGCCAAGAGGAAGGTAGCGGGGGCGGAGGGGAGCTGTTTTTT.

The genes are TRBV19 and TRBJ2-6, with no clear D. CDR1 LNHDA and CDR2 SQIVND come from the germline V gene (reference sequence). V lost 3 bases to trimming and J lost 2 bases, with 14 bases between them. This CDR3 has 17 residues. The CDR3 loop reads CASSIHTNNAGANVLTF. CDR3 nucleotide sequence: TGTGCCAGTAGTATTCACACCAATAACGCTGGGGCCAACGTCCTGACTTTC.

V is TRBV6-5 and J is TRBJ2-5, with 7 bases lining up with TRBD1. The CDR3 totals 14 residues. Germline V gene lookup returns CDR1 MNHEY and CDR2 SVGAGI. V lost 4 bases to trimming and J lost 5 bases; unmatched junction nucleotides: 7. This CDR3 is CASSSRQGGETQYF. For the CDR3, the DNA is TGTGCCAGCAGTTCAAGACAGGGCGGGGAGACCCAGTACTTC.

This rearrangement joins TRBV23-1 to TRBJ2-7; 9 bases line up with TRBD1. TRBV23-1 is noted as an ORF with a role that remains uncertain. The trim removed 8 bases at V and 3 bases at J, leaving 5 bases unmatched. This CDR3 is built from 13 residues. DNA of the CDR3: TGCGCCAGCCACCGGGACAGGGACTACGAGCAGTACTTC. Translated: CASHRDRDYEQYF.

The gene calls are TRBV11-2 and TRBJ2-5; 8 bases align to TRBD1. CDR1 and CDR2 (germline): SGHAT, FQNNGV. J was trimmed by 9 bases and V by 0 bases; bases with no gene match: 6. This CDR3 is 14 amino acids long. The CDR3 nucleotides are TGTGCCAGCAGCTTAGATGACCTACAGGGGGCCCAGTACTTC. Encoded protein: CASSLDDLQGAQYF.

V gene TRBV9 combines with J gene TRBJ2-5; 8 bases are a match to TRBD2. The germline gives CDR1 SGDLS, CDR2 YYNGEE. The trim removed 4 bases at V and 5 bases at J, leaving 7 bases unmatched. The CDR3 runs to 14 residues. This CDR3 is CASSPPRGGETQYF. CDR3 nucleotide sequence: TGTGCCAGCAGCCCCCCCCGGGGGGGCGAGACCCAGTACTTC.

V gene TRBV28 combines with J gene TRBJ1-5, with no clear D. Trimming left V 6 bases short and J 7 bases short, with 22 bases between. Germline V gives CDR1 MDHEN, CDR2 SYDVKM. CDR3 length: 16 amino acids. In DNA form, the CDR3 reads TGTGCCAGCAGGGAAGCCGGGGAATCGGGGATACAGCCCCAGCATTTT. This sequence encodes CASREAGESGIQPQHF.

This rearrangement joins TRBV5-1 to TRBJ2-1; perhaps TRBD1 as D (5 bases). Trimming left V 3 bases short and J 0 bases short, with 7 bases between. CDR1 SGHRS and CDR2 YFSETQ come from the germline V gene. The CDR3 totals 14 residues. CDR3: CASSSDTSYNEQFF. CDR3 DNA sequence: TGCGCCAGCAGCTCGGACACCTCCTACAATGAGCAGTTCTTC. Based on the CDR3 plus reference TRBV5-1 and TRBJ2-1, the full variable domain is KAGVTQTPRYLIKTRGQQVTLSCSPISGHRSVSWYQQTPGQGLQFLFEYFSETQRNKGNFPGRFSGRQFSNSRSEMNVSTLELGDSALYLCASSSDTSYNEQFFGPGTRLTVL.

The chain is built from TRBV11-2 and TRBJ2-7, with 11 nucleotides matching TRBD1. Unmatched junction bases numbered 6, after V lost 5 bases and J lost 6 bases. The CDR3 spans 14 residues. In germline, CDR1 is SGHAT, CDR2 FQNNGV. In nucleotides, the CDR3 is TGTGCCAGCAGCCGAGGACAGGGGGCGTCCGAGCAGTACTTC. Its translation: CASSRGQGASEQYF.

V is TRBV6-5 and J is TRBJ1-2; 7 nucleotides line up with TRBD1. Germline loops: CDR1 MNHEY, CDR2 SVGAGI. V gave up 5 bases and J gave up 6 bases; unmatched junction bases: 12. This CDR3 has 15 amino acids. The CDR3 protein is CASSKGERGPDGYTF. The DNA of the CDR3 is TGTGCCAGCAGTAAGGGGGAAAGGGGGCCGGATGGCTACACCTTC.